This TCR beta chain was recovered during a study of T cells in Graves' hyperthyroidism and ophthalmopathy. Regarding this clonotype: No antigen is known for it.

Notes on the study in general: Ophthalmopathy, which appeared later, was predicted by the model a median roughly 6.4 months before onset.

RNA transcripts gave rise to amplified TCR beta CDR3 regions. An initial round of RT-PCR targeting the TCR CDR3 relied on the HTBI primer set. TCRdb ran MiXCR on the multiplex PCR reads and lists one entry per CDR3 protein. The data hold roughly 380,000 distinct CDR3 sequences, with roughly 14% observed a single time. V was clipped by 4 bases and J by 0 bases; unmatched bases: 5. The germline gives CDR1 SGHTA, CDR2 FQGTGA. The CDR3 is made up of 15 amino acids. The source of this sequence is a woman aged 60-70 years with Graves' hyperthyroidism. The chain has TRBV7-3 and TRBJ2-5, with 7 bases fitting TRBD1. Sequenced material: blood. The CDR3 loop is CASSSTGAYQETQYF. CDR3 nucleotide sequence: TGTGCCAGCAGCTCCACAGGGGCCTACCAAGAGACCCAGTACTTC. The full variable domain, rest sourced from reference TRBV7-3 and TRBJ2-5, is GAGVSQTPSNKVTEKGKYVELRCDPISGHTALYWYRQSLGQGPEFLIYFQGTGAADDSGLPNDRFFAVRPEGSVSTLKIQRTERGDSAVYLCASSSTGAYQETQYFGPGTRLLVL.